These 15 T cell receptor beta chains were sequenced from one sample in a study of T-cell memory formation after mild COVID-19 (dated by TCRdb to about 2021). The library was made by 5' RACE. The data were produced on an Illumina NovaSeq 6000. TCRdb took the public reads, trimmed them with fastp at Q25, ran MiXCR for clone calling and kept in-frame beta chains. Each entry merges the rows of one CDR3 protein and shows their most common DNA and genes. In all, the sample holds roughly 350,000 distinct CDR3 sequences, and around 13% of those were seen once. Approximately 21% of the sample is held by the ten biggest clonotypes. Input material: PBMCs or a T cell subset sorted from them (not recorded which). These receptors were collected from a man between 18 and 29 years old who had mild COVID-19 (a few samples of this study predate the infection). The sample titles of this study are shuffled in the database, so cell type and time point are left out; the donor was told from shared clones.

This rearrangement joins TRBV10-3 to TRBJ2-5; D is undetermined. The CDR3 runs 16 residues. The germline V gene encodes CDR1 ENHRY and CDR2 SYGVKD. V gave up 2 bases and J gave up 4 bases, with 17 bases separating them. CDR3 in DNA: TGTGCCATCAGTGAGACACCCGAGACCGCCAGAGAGACCCAGTACTTC. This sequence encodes CAISETPETARETQYF.

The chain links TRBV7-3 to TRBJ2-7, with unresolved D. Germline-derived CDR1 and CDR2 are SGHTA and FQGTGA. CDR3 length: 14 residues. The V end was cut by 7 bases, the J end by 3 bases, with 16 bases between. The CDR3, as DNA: TGTGCCAGCACCCACGAGTGGGTGGGCTACGAGCAGTACGTC. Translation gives CASTHEWVGYEQYV.

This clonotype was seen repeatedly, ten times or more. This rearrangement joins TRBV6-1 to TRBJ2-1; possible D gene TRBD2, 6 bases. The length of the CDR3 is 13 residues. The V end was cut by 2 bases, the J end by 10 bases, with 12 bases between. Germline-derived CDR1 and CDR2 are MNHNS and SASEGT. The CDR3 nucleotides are TGTGCCAGCAGTGAAATGGCGGGGAACGAGCAGTTCTTC. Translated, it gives CASSEMAGNEQFF.

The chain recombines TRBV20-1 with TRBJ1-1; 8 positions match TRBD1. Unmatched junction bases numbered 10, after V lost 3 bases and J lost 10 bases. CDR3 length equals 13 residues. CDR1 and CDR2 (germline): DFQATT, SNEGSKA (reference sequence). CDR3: CSASLSGGRGAFF. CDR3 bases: TGCAGTGCTAGTCTTTCAGGGGGCAGGGGAGCTTTCTTT.

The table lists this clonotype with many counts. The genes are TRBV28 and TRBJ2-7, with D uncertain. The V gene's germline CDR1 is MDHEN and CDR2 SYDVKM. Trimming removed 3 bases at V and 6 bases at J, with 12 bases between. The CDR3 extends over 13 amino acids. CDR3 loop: CASSLVQGPEQYV. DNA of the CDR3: TGTGCCAGCAGTTTGGTCCAAGGCCCCGAGCAGTACGTC.

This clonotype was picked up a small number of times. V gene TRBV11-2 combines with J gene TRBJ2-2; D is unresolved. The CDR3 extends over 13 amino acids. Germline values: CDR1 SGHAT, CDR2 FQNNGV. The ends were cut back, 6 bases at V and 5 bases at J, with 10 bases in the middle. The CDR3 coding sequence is TGTGCCAGCAGAGTCAGAAGGACCGGGGAGCTGTTTTTT. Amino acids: CASRVRRTGELFF.

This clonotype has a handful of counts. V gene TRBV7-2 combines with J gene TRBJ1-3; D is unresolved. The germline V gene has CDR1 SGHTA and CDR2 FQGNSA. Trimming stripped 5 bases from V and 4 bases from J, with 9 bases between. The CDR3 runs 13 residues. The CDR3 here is CASSPRMGNTIYF. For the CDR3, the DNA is TGTGCCAGCAGCCCTAGGATGGGAAACACCATATATTTT.

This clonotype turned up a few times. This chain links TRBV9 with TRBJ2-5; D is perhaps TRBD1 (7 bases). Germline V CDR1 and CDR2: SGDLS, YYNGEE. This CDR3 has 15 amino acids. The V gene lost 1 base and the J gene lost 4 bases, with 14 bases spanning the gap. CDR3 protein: CASSVRPGGTETQYF. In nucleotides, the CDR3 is TGTGCCAGCAGCGTAAGGCCAGGGGGGACAGAGACCCAGTACTTC. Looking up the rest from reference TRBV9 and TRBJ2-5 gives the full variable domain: DSGVTQTPKHLITATGQRVTLRCSPRSGDLSVYWYQQSLDQGLQFLIQYYNGEERAKGNILERFSAQQFPDLHSELNLSSLELGDSALYFCASSVRPGGTETQYFGPGTRLLVL.

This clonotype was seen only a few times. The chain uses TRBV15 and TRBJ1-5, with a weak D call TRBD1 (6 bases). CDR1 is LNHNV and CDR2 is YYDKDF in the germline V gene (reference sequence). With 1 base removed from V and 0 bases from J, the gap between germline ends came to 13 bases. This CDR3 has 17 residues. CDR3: CATSRAPVGASNQPQHF. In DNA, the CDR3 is TGTGCCACCAGCAGAGCACCCGTGGGGGCTAGCAATCAGCCCCAGCATTTT. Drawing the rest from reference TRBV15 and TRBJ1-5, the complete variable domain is DAMVIQNPRYQVTQFGKPVTLSCSQTLNHNVMYWYQQKSSQAPKLLFHYYDKDFNNEADTPDNFQSRRPNTSFCFLDIRSPGLGDTAMYLCATSRAPVGASNQPQHFGDGTRLSIL.

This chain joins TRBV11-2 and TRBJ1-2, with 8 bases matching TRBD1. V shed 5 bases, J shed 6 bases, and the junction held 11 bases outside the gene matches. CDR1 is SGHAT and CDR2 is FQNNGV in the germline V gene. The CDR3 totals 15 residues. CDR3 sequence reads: CASSPTYDRGNGYTF. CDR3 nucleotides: TGTGCCAGCAGCCCGACTTACGACAGGGGAAATGGCTACACCTTC.

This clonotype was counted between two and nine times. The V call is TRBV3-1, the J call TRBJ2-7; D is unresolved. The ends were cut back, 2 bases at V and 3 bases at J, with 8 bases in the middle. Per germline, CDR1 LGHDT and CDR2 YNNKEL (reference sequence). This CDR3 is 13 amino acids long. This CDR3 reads CASSQTEFYEQYF. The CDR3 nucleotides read TGTGCCAGCAGCCAAACAGAATTCTACGAGCAGTACTTC.

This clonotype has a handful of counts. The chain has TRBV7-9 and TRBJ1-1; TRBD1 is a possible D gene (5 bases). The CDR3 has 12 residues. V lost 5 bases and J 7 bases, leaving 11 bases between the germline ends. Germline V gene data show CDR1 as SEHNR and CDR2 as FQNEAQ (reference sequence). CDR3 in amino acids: CASSLWGVEAFF. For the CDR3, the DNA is TGTGCCAGCAGCCTGTGGGGCGTTGAAGCTTTCTTT.

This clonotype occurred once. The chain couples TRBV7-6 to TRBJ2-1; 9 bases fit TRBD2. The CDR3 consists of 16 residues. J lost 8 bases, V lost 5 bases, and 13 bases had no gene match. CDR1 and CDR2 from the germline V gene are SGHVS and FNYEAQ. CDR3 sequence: CASSPYRRGGIDEQFF. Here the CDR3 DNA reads TGTGCCAGCAGCCCGTACCGGCGGGGGGGCATAGATGAGCAGTTCTTC.

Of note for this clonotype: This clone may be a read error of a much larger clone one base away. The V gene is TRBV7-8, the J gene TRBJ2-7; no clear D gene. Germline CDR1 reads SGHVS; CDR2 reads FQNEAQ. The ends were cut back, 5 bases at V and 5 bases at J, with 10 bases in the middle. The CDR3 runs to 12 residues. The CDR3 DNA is TGTGCCAGCAGCCCCGCCGGTCACGAGCAGTACTTC. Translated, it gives CASSPAGHEQYF.

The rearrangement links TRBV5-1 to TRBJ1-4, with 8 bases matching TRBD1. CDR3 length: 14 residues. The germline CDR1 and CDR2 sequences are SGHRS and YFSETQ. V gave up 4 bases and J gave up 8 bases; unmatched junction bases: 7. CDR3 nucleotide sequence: TGCGCCAGCAGCGTAACAGGGGGAAGGGAAAAACTGTTTTTT. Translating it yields CASSVTGGREKLFF.